These 5 T cell receptor beta chains came from one sample sequenced in a study of blood T cell repertoires in COVID-19. The data were produced by immunoSEQ multiplex PCR, yet TCRdb's version contains in-frame clones alone and is incomplete. The sample lists roughly 200,000 clones; roughly 87% were seen once. Sequenced input: PBMCs or T cells enriched from blood (not recorded which). The origin of the receptors is a man aged 25 to 40 in a cohort exposed to, infected with or recovered from COVID-19 (not recorded which).

The chain joins TRBV7-2 to TRBJ2-7, with D possibly TRBD1 on 5 matching bases. The V end was cut by 2 bases, the J end by 0 bases, with 20 bases between. This CDR3 comprises 18 residues. Per germline, CDR1 SGHTA and CDR2 FQGNSA. The CDR3 DNA follows: TGTGCCAGCAGCTTATCCCCTCACAGGAGCCAGAGCTCCTACGAGCAGTACTTC. As protein: CASSLSPHRSQSSYEQYF.

V is TRBV20-1 and J is TRBJ2-3; TRBD2 matches at 8 bases. After removal of 3 bases from V and 0 bases from J, the junction contained 5 bases not matched to a gene. Germline V gives CDR1 DFQATT, CDR2 SNEGSKA (reference sequence). This CDR3 has 15 amino acids. The CDR3 reads CSASMASGSTDTQYF. The CDR3 DNA reads TGCAGTGCTAGTATGGCTAGCGGGAGCACAGATACGCAGTATTTT.

The chain uses TRBV5-5 and TRBJ2-5; TRBD1 agrees at 7 bases. Germline-derived CDR1 and CDR2 are SGHKS and YYEKEE (reference sequence). This CDR3 region has 15 residues. J gave up 1 base and V 4 bases, and 7 bases lay outside the gene matches. In DNA, the CDR3 is TGTGCCAGCAGCCCCCCCGGGACAGCCCAAGAGACCCAGTACTTC. This translates into CASSPPGTAQETQYF.

The genes are TRBV5-4 and TRBJ1-3; a weak D match, TRBD1 (5 bases). Germline loops: CDR1 SGHNT, CDR2 YYREEE (reference sequence). V was cut by 0 bases and J by 7 bases, with 8 bases left in between. The CDR3 length is 13 residues. The CDR3 nucleotides read TGTGCCAGCAGCTTGGTTGGGGGGAACACCATATATTTT. Protein: CASSLVGGNTIYF.

This clone was observed many times. The chain links TRBV28 to TRBJ2-6; 7 nucleotides match TRBD2. This CDR3 is 15 amino acids long. Germline V CDR1 and CDR2: MDHEN, SYDVKM. J lost 1 base, V lost 4 bases, and 1 base had no gene match. In DNA form, the CDR3 reads TGTGCCAGCAGTTGGACTAGTTCTGGGGCCAACGTCCTGACTTTC. Its translation: CASSWTSSGANVLTF.